This T cell receptor beta chain stems from a study of blood T cell repertoires in COVID-19. Study details: Collection of acute and convalescent COVID-19 samples took place in the United States, Italy and Spain. From T cells, B-cell-depleted T cells, or PBMCs came the material, which was cDNA or gDNA.

From germline, CDR1 is DFQATT and CDR2 SNEGSKA (reference sequence). The CDR3 runs to 11 residues. With 5 bases removed from V and 4 bases from J, the gap between germline ends came to 7 bases. Original handling: Reference gene primers were amplified, and this amplification served to estimate nucleated cell counts. Sequencing used immunoSEQ multiplex PCR; TCRdb keeps in-frame clones, though not all of them. The V and J calls and clone size come from that table; D and trimming were worked out from the DNA. The table lists about 26,000 clones, 82% of them singletons, with about 1.7% in the top ten. What was sequenced was peripheral blood. This receptor was identified in a man aged 80 or over with active or convalescent COVID-19. This chain connects TRBV20-1 to TRBJ2-3; D remains ambiguous. Written as DNA, the CDR3 is TGCAGTGCTGATCGGTCAGATACGCAGTATTTT. Protein sequence: CSADRSDTQYF.